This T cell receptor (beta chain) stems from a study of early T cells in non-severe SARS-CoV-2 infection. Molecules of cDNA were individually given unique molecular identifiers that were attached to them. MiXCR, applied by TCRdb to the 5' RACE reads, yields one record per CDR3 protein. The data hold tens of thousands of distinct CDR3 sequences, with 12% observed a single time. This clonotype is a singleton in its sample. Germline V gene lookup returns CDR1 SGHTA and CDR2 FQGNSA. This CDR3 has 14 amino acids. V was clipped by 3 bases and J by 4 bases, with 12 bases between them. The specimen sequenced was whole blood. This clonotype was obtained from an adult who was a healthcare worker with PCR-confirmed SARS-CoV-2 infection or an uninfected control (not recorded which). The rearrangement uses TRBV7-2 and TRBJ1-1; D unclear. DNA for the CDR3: TGTGCCAGCAGCTTCGTGGCCCGGGGCACTGAAGCTTTCTTT. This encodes CASSFVARGTEAFF.